The 19 T cell receptor beta chains presented below share a single source sample, sequenced in a study of control samples from healthy donors and cancer patients. Assay used: immunoSEQ multiplex PCR; TCRdb lists only in-frame clones, some missing. The table shows under 150,000 clones, with 89% occurring only once. Sequenced material: blood. Receptor source: a man aged 30-40 years in good health.

The chain couples TRBV4-1 to TRBJ2-2; D possibly corresponds to TRBD1 (6 bases). This CDR3 region has 16 residues. CDR1 and CDR2 from the germline V gene are MGHRA and YSYEKL. Trimming removed 4 bases from V and 1 base from J, with 13 bases in between. DNA for the CDR3: TGCGCCAGCAGCCCTATAGGACAGAAGAACACCGGGGAGCTGTTTTTT. This encodes CASSPIGQKNTGELFF.

The chain has TRBV3-1 (or the pseudogene TRBV3-2) and TRBJ2-3, with 8 bases fitting TRBD1. V lost 5 bases to trimming and J lost 3 bases; unmatched junction nucleotides: 7. The CDR3 spans 15 residues. Looked up from germline, CDR1 is LGHDT and CDR2 is YNNKEL (reference sequence). The CDR3 loop is CASSYGQGETDTQYF. The CDR3 DNA reads as TGTGCCAGCAGCTACGGACAGGGAGAGACAGATACGCAGTATTTT.

The V call is TRBV7-2, the J call TRBJ1-4, with D tentatively TRBD1 (5 bases). Germline assignment: CDR1 SGHTA and CDR2 FQGNSA. The CDR3 runs to 13 residues. The ends were cut back, 8 bases at V and 5 bases at J, with 12 bases in the middle. CDR3: CASSGRTNEKLFF. The CDR3 nucleotides read TGTGCCAGCTCGGGACGGACGAATGAAAAACTGTTTTTT.

This sequence joins TRBV13 and TRBJ1-4; 10 bases are a match to TRBD1. The J segment lost 8 bases and the V segment lost 5 bases, leaving 5 bases of the junction unmatched. The CDR3 is 14 amino acids. Germline values: CDR1 PRHDT, CDR2 FYEKMQ (reference sequence). The CDR3 coding sequence is TGTGCCAGCAGCCGCGGGACAGGGGAAGAAAAACTGTTTTTT. Its protein is CASSRGTGEEKLFF.

This clone has just a few counts. The chain uses TRBV4-2 and TRBJ1-6, with 9 bases aligning to TRBD1. V gave up 2 bases and J gave up 12 bases; unmatched junction bases: 8. The germline V gene encodes CDR1 LGHNA and CDR2 YNFKEQ. The CDR3 totals 15 residues. The CDR3 nucleotides read TGTGCCAGCAGCCAAACGGTGGGACAGGGAATACCCCTCCACTTT. It encodes CASSQTVGQGIPLHF.

The rearrangement links TRBV5-4 to TRBJ1-4; unclear D gene. Per germline, CDR1 SGHNT and CDR2 YYREEE (reference sequence). The ends were cut back, 4 bases at V and 8 bases at J, with 12 bases in the middle. The CDR3 covers 13 residues. DNA of the CDR3: TGTGCCAGCAGCCGCGCAGGACGCGAAAAACTGTTTTTT. Protein: CASSRAGREKLFF.

The chain uses TRBV12-3 or TRBV12-4 and TRBJ1-5; TRBD1 might be the D (6 bases). Trimming took off 8 bases at V and 6 bases at J, with 14 bases between the two ends. The CDR3 contains 13 residues. The CDR3 sequence: CASGQGQGQPQHF. CDR3 bases: TGTGCCAGCGGGCAGGGGCAGGGTCAGCCCCAGCATTTT.

The chain couples TRBV6-6 to TRBJ2-1, with D perhaps given as TRBD1 or TRBD2 (8 bases each). Trimming took off 1 base at V and 6 bases at J, with 13 bases between the two ends. The CDR3 has 15 residues. Germline loops: CDR1 MNHNY, CDR2 SVGAGI (reference sequence). CDR3 region: CASSYLAGTGNEQFF. The CDR3 nucleotides read TGTGCCAGCAGTTACTTAGCGGGGACAGGCAATGAGCAGTTCTTC.

This clone was picked up one time. This chain uses TRBV19 with TRBJ2-1; TRBD2 agrees at 7 bases. Trimming removed 5 bases from V and 7 bases from J; junction bases left unmatched: 8. There are 14 residues in the CDR3. Germline V gene sequence: CDR1 LNHDA, CDR2 SQIVND (reference sequence). CDR3 in amino acids: CASSFGGGANEQFF. The DNA of the CDR3 is TGTGCCAGTAGTTTCGGGGGAGGGGCGAATGAGCAGTTCTTC.

The chain uses TRBV15 and TRBJ2-2; 8 nucleotides match TRBD2. This CDR3 has 15 residues. The ends lost 4 bases at V and 5 bases at J; junction bases unmatched: 6. Per the germline V gene, CDR1 is LNHNV and CDR2 is YYDKDF (reference sequence). The CDR3 sequence is CATSIGAGGTGELFF. DNA of the CDR3: TGTGCCACCAGCATCGGGGCGGGAGGTACCGGGGAGCTGTTTTTT. Full variable domain (rest looked up from reference TRBV15 and TRBJ2-2): DAMVIQNPRYQVTQFGKPVTLSCSQTLNHNVMYWYQQKSSQAPKLLFHYYDKDFNNEADTPDNFQSRRPNTSFCFLDIRSPGLGDTAMYLCATSIGAGGTGELFFGEGSRLTVL.

In DNA, the CDR3 is TGTGCCAGCAGTGAAGGAGCGGGAGGTCCCTACGAGCAGTACTTC. It yields the protein CASSEGAGGPYEQYF. The chain links TRBV2 to TRBJ2-7; 9 bases align to TRBD2. Germline V lookup: CDR1 SNHLY, CDR2 FYNNEI. The CDR3 totals 15 residues. V shed 1 base and J 2 bases; nucleotides not matched to a gene: 3. The whole variable domain, filled in from reference TRBV2 and TRBJ2-7, reads EPEVTQTPSHQVTQMGQEVILRCVPISNHLYFYWYRQILGQKVEFLVSFYNNEISEKSEIFDDQFSVERPDGSNFTLKIRSTKLEDSAMYFCASSEGAGGPYEQYFGPGTRLTVT.

J is TRBJ2-5 and V is TRBV7-3; no clear D gene. This CDR3 comprises 13 residues. Germline loops: CDR1 SGHTA, CDR2 FQGTGA. V gave up 1 base and J gave up 5 bases, with 8 bases separating them. The CDR3 reads CASSLNLGETQYF. In DNA form, the CDR3 reads TGTGCCAGCAGCTTAAATCTGGGGGAGACCCAGTACTTC.

The rearrangement uses TRBV7-2 and TRBJ1-6, with D possibly matching TRBD1 (6 bases). The CDR3 has 14 amino acids. Germline CDR1 reads SGHTA; CDR2 reads FQGNSA. Deletions cut 1 base from V and 10 bases from J, with 11 bases between. Written as DNA, the CDR3 is TGTGCCAGCAGCTTAGACCAGGGGAGATCACCCCTCCACTTT. It encodes CASSLDQGRSPLHF.

V and J are TRBV6-2 or TRBV6-3 and TRBJ2-6, with D tentatively TRBD1 (5 bases). Germline values: CDR1 MNHEY, CDR2 SVGEGT. CDR3 length: 15 residues. Trimming left V 6 bases short and J 4 bases short, with 13 bases between. DNA of the CDR3: TGTGCCAGCAGCCAGGGATTACGGGGGGCCAACGTCCTGACTTTC. This gives the protein CASSQGLRGANVLTF.

V and J are TRBV4-3 and TRBJ1-5, with D possibly being TRBD1 (5 bases). V lost 1 base to trimming and J lost 4 bases, with 17 bases between them. The CDR3 has 17 residues. CDR1 LGHNA and CDR2 YSLEER come from the germline V gene. The DNA of the CDR3 is TGCGCCAGCAGCCAAGGCTGGGGGTCCGCGGAGAATCAGCCCCAGCATTTT. This codes for CASSQGWGSAENQPQHF.

This chain connects TRBV5-5 to TRBJ1-1, with 7 bases that match TRBD1. Germline V gives CDR1 SGHKS, CDR2 YYEKEE (reference sequence). V shed 6 bases and J 2 bases; nucleotides not matched to a gene: 16. This CDR3 comprises 17 residues. The DNA of the CDR3 is TGTGCCAGCACCGGGACAGATTGGGTTAGTATAAACACTGAAGCTTTCTTT. Translation gives CASTGTDWVSINTEAFF.

This clone was observed a few times. J is TRBJ2-1 and V is TRBV25-1; TRBD2 agrees at 11 bases. The CDR3 extends over 15 amino acids. Germline CDR1 is MGHDK and CDR2 is SYGVNS. V trimming: 4 bases; J trimming: 4 bases; junction bases outside the gene matches: 3. The CDR3 bases are TGTGCCAGCAGTGGGCTAGCGGGAGGATACAATGAGCAGTTCTTC. Protein: CASSGLAGGYNEQFF.

As regards this clone: The junction does not match germline at one end; this may be a read error. The gene calls are TRBV6-5 and TRBJ2-5; the match to TRBD2 covers 11 bases. Germline V gene lookup returns CDR1 MNHEY and CDR2 SVGAGI. The CDR3 consists of 13 residues. The CDR3 region is CVSLAGGLETQYF. Written as DNA, the CDR3 is TGTGTCAGCTTAGCGGGAGGGCTTGAGACCCAGTACTTC.

The V and J genes are TRBV6-6 and TRBJ1-2; 9 bases fit TRBD1. The CDR3 consists of 15 residues. Germline values: CDR1 MNHNY, CDR2 SVGAGI (reference sequence). V was pared by 7 bases and J by 1 base, with 7 bases of the junction left unmatched. CDR3 residues: CASKTGTGSNYGYTF. CDR3 bases: TGTGCCAGCAAAACGGGGACAGGGAGTAACTATGGCTACACCTTC.